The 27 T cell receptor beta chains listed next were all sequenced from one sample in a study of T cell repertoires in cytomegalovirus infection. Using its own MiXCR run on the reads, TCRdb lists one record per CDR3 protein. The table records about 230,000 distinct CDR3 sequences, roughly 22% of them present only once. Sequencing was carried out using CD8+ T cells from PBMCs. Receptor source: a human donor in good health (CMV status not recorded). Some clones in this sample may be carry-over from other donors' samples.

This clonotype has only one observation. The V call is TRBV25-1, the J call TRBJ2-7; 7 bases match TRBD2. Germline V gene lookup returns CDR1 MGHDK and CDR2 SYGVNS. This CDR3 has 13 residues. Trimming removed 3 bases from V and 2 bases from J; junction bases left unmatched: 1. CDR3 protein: CASSEAGAYEQYF. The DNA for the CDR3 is TGTGCCAGCAGTGAGGCGGGGGCCTACGAGCAGTACTTC.

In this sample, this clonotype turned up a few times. The CDR3 bases are TGTGCCAGCAGTGAGCCCGGTTTAGATGAAAAACTGTTTTTT. As protein: CASSEPGLDEKLFF. The rearrangement uses TRBV2 and TRBJ1-4; D gene ambiguous. The CDR3 consists of 14 residues. V was trimmed by 3 bases and J by 6 bases, leaving 11 bases between them. Germline V gene sequence: CDR1 SNHLY, CDR2 FYNNEI.

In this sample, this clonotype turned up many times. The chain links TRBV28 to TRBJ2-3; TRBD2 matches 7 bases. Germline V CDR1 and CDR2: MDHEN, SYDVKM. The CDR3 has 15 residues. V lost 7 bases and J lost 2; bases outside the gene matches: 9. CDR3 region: CASTFGGGATDTQYF. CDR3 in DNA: TGTGCCAGCACCTTTGGGGGGGGAGCCACAGATACGCAGTATTTT.

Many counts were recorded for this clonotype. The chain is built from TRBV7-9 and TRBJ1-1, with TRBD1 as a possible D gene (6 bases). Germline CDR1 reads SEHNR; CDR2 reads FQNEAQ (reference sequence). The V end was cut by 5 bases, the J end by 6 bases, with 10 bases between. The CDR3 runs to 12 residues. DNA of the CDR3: TGTGCCAGCAGCCGGGGGCCAGCTGAAGCTTTCTTT. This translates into CASSRGPAEAFF.

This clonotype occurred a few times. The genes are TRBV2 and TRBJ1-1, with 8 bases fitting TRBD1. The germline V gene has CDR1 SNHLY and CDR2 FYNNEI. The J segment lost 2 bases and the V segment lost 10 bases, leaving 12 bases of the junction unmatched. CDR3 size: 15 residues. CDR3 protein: CATEQGVGTNTEAFF. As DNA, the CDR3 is TGTGCCACCGAACAGGGGGTCGGTACTAACACTGAAGCTTTCTTT.

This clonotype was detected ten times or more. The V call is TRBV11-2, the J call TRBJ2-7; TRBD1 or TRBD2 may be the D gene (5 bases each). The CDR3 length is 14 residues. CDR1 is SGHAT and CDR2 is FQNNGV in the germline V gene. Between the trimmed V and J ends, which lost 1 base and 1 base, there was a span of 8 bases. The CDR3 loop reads CASSLGGGSYEQYF. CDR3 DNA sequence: TGTGCCAGCAGCTTAGGTGGGGGTTCCTACGAGCAGTACTTC.

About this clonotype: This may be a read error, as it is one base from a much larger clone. CDR3 protein: CTSSLAGGLSSTDTQYF. CDR3 DNA sequence: TGTACCAGCAGCTTAGCGGGGGGGTTGTCGAGCACAGATACGCAGTATTTT. The rearrangement uses TRBV7-8 and TRBJ2-3, with 11 bases matching TRBD2. CDR3 length: 17 amino acids. Germline lookup yields CDR1 SGHVS and CDR2 FQNEAQ.

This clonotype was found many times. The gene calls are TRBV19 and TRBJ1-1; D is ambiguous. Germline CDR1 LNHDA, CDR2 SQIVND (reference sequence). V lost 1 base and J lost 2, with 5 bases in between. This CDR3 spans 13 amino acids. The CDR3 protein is CASSIVANTEAFF. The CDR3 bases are TGTGCCAGTAGTATAGTGGCTAACACTGAAGCTTTCTTT.

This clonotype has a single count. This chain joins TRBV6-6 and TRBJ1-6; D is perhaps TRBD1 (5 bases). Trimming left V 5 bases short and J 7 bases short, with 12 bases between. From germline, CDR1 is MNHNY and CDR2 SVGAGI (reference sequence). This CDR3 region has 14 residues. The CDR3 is CASSMGPGNSPLHF. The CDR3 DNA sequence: TGTGCCAGCAGTATGGGACCGGGGAATTCACCCCTCCACTTT.

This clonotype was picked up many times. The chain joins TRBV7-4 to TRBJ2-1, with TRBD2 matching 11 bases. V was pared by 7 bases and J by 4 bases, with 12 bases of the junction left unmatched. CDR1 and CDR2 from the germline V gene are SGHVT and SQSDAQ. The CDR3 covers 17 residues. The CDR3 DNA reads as TGTGCCAGCACCCACGGATCTAGCGGGGGGATGTACAATGAGCAGTTCTTC. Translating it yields CASTHGSSGGMYNEQFF.

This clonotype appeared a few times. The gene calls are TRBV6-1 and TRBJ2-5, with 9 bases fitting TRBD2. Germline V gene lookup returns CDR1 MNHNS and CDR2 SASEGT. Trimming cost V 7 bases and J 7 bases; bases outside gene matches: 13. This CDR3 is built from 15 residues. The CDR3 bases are TGTGCCAGCATACGGAGTAGCGGGGGTGCCACGACCCAGTACTTC. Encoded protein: CASIRSSGGATTQYF.

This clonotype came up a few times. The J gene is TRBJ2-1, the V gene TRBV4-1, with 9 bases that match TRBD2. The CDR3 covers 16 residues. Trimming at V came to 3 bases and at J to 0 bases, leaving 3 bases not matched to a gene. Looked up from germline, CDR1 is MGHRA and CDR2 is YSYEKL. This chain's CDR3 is CASSQGSGSSYNEQFF. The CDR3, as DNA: TGCGCCAGCAGCCAGGGTAGCGGGAGCTCCTACAATGAGCAGTTCTTC.

The CDR3 loop is CASSGGFESYEQYF. CDR3 nucleotide sequence: TGCGCCAGCAGCGGGGGGTTTGAATCCTACGAGCAGTACTTC. The J gene is TRBJ2-7, the V gene TRBV5-1; D is possibly TRBD2 (6 bases). V dropped 4 bases and J dropped 1 base, with 12 bases sitting between them. The CDR3 has 14 amino acids. Germline V gives CDR1 SGHRS, CDR2 YFSETQ.

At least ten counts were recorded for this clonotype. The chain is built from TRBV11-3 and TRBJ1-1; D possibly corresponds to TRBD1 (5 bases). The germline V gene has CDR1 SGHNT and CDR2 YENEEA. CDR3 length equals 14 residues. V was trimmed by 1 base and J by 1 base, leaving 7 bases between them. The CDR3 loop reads CASSLGRENTEAFF. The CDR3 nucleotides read TGTGCCAGCAGCTTAGGCAGGGAGAACACTGAAGCTTTCTTT.

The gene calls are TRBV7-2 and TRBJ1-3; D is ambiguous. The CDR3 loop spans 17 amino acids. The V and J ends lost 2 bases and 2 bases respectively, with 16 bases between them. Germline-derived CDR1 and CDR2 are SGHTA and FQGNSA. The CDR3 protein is CASSLPYFHGPGNTIYF. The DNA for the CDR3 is TGTGCCAGCAGCTTACCTTACTTCCACGGGCCTGGAAACACCATATATTTT.

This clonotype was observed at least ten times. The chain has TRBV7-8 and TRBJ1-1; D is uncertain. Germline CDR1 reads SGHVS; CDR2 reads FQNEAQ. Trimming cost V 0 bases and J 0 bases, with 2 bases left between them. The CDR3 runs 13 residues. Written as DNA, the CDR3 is TGTGCCAGCAGCTTAGCAATGAACACTGAAGCTTTCTTT. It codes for CASSLAMNTEAFF.

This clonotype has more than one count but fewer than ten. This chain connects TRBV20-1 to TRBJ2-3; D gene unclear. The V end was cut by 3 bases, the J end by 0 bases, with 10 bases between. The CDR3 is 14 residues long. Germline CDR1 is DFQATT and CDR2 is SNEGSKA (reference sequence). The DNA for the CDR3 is TGCAGTGCTAGCCCCGCGGAAAGCACAGATACGCAGTATTTT. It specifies CSASPAESTDTQYF.

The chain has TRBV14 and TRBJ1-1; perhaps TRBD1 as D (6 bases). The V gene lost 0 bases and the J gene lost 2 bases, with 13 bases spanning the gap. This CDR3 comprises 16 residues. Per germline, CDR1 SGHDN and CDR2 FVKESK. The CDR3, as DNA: TGTGCCAGCAGCCAAGATCAAGGGGGGCCTAACACTGAAGCTTTCTTT. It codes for CASSQDQGGPNTEAFF.

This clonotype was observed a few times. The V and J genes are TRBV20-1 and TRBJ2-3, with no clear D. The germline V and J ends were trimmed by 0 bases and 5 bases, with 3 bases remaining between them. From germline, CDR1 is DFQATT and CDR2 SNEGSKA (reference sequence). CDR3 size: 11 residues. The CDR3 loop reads CSAREGDTQYF. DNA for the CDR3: TGCAGTGCTAGAGAAGGAGATACGCAGTATTTT.

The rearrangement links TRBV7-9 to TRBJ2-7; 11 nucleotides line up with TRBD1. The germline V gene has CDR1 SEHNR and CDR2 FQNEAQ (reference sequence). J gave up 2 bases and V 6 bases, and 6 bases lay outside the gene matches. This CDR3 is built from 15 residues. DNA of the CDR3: TGTGCCAGCAGGGGACCGGGACAGGGGGCCTACGAGCAGTACTTC. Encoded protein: CASRGPGQGAYEQYF.

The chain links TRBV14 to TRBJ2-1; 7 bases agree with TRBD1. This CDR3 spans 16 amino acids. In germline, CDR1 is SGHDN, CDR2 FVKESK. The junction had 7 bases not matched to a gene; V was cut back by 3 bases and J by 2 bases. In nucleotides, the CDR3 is TGTGCCAGCAGCCAGTGGGACAGAGAGCCCTACAATGAGCAGTTCTTC. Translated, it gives CASSQWDREPYNEQFF.

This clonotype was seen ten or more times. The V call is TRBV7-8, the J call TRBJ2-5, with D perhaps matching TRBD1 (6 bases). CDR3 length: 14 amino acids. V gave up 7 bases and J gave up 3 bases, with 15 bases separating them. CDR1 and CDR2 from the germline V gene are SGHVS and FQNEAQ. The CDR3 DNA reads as TGTGCCAGCACTAAGACAGGCTCGGAAGAGACCCAGTACTTC. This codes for CASTKTGSEETQYF.

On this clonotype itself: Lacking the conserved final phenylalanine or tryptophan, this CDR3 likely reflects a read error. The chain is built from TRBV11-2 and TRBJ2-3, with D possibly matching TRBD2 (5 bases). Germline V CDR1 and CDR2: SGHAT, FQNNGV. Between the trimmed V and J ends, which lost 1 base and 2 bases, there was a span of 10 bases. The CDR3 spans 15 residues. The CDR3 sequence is CASSLGLQITDTQYS. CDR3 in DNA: TGTGCCAGCAGCTTAGGACTACAAATCACAGATACGCAGTATTCT.

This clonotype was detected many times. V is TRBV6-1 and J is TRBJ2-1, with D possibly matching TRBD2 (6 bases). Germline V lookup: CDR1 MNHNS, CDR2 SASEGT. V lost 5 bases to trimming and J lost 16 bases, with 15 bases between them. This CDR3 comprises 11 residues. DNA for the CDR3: TGTGCCAGCAGTTCTGGGACTTCGGCATTCTTC. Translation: CASSSGTSAFF.

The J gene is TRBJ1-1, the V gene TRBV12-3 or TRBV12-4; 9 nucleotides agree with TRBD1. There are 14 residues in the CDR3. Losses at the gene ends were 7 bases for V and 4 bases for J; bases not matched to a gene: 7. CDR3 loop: CASTPYRGPTEAFF. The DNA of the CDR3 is TGTGCCAGCACCCCATACAGGGGGCCCACTGAAGCTTTCTTT.

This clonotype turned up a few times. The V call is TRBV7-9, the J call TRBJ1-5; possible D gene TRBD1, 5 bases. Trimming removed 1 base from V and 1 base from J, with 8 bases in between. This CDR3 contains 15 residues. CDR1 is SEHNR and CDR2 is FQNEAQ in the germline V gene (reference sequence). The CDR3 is CASSLEGESNQPQHF. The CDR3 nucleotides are TGTGCCAGCAGCTTAGAAGGGGAAAGCAATCAGCCCCAGCATTTT.

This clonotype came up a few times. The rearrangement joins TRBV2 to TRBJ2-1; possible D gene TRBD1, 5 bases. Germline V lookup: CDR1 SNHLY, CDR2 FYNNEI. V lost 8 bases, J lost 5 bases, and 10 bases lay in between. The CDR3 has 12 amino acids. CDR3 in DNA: TGTGCCAGCCGAGGACAAAACAATGAGCAGTTCTTC. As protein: CASRGQNNEQFF.